Given below is one TCR beta chain in context. Its antigen is unknown. These data come from a study of T cell responses to AZD1222 COVID-19 vaccine. Some clones are missing from TCRdb's copy, which holds only in-frame ones; the method was immunoSEQ multiplex PCR. The data hold around 160,000 clones, with approximately 88% observed a single time. The V end was cut by 3 bases, the J end by 5 bases, with 18 bases between. There are 16 residues in the CDR3. Germline loops: CDR1 SGHVS, CDR2 FQNEAQ. The study, taken as a whole, reports: The peak T cell response came first, and repertoires were sampled only after it. There were vaccine-associated CD4 TCRs across spike, dominant at 160-218 and 743-854. White British donors predominated, females outnumbered males, and clonal diversity was possibly underestimated.

The chain recombines TRBV7-8 with TRBJ2-3, with D perhaps being TRBD1 or TRBD2 (6 bases each). The sequenced sample was peripheral blood, obtained on day 0 of AZD1222 vaccination. This clonotype was sampled from an adult in good health. DNA for the CDR3: TGTGCCAGCAGCTTGAGGTCGGGGGCCCCCCAAGATACGCAGTATTTT. Translating it yields CASSLRSGAPQDTQYF. The complete variable domain, with remaining parts taken from reference TRBV7-8 and TRBJ2-3, reads GAGVSQSPRYKVAKRGQDVALRCDPISGHVSLFWYQQALGQGPEFLTYFQNEAQLDKSGLPSDRFFAERPEGSVSTLKIQRTQQEDSAVYLCASSLRSGAPQDTQYFGPGTRLTVL.